These 5 T cell receptor beta chains originate from one sample sequenced in a study of CD8+ T cells in alopecia areata listed by TCRdb under 2018. According to the study, the label for this sample's treatment or condition signals: oral pan-JAK inhibitor, 5-10 mg twice daily. The library relied on the immunoSEQ multiplex PCR assay. To provide template for TCR sequencing, every sample had RNA extracted and reverse transcribed into cDNA. As stored in TCRdb, this immuneACCESS dataset retains in-frame rearrangements with V and J assigned. A fraction of the clones does not appear; measured against another copy, unresolved V genes explain less than half of the discrepancy, and the remainder lacks a known reason. The sample data list 150,000 to 200,000 clones, and more than 55% of these were observed just once. In total, the top ten clones hold approximately 1.3% of the sample. Specimen: CD4+ T cells sorted from blood, collected between weeks 49 and 50, from a patient treated with tofacitinib. All receptors come from a human donor with alopecia areata.

In this sample, this clone turned up a few times. The chain uses TRBV5-1 and TRBJ2-7; D unclear. Trimming cost V 0 bases and J 6 bases, with 13 bases left between them. This CDR3 spans 14 amino acids. Germline V gene lookup returns CDR1 SGHRS and CDR2 YFSETQ. The DNA for the CDR3 is TGCGCCAGCAGCTTGGTCGGCCAGCCTCTCGAGCAGTACTTC. Protein sequence: CASSLVGQPLEQYF.

This clone occurred many times. The chain carries TRBV5-1 and TRBJ2-7, with a weak D call TRBD1 (6 bases). CDR3 length equals 14 residues. Germline V gene data show CDR1 as SGHRS and CDR2 as YFSETQ. V was pared by 3 bases and J by 0 bases, with 10 bases between. CDR3 sequence: CASSSDSLSYEQYF. For the CDR3, the DNA is TGCGCCAGCAGCTCGGACAGCCTCTCCTACGAGCAGTACTTC.

V gene TRBV5-6 combines with J gene TRBJ1-1; D is perhaps TRBD1 (6 bases). The CDR3 runs 15 residues. V shed 4 bases and J shed 3 bases, with 16 bases lying between them. CDR1 and CDR2 (germline): SGHDT, YYEEEE. For the CDR3, the DNA is TGTGCCAGCAGCAATACAGGGTTGGAGGACACTGAAGCTTTCTTT. As protein: CASSNTGLEDTEAFF.

The chain carries TRBV29-1 and TRBJ1-2; no reliable D call. V was trimmed by 3 bases and J by 1 base, leaving 6 bases between them. The germline V gene has CDR1 SQVTM and CDR2 ANQGSEA. This CDR3 has 12 amino acids. CDR3 amino acids: CSVDMNNYGYTF. The CDR3 nucleotides are TGCAGCGTTGATATGAATAACTATGGCTACACCTTC.

Comments on this clone: A read error may account for a junction end that differs from germline. V gene TRBV5-4 combines with J gene TRBJ1-2; 9 nucleotides line up with TRBD1. Germline V gene data show CDR1 as SGHNT and CDR2 as YYREEE (reference sequence). The CDR3 runs 14 residues. CDR3 loop: CASSNGSQGAARHF. The CDR3 DNA reads TGTGCCAGCAGCAACGGTTCACAGGGGGCGGCCCGACACTTC.